This TCR beta chain was sequenced in a study of blood T cells in healthy people across ages. As for this clonotype: What it binds is unknown.

The germline V and J ends were trimmed by 0 bases and 4 bases, with 13 bases remaining between them. The CDR3 runs 17 residues. The germline gives CDR1 MGHRA, CDR2 YSYEKL. Broader study findings: Per million T cells, TCR beta diversity dropped about linearly as age rose.

For the second PCR, which ran for roughly 6 to 12 cycles, a sample-barcoded 5' primer and a J-beta primer mix were used. TCRdb processed the 5' RACE reads anew with MiXCR; each CDR3 protein has one entry. The repertoire holds 1,500,000 or so distinct CDR3 sequences, with 45% to 70% as singletons. Each sample yielded at least 6 million isolated PBMCs. The TCR was taken from a young man in good health. The chain combines TRBV4-1 with TRBJ1-6, with D tentatively TRBD1 (5 bases). Sequencing was done on a sample of blood. CDR3 sequence (DNA): TGCGCCAGCAGCCAAGATTTGGCAGGGAGGTATAATTCACCCCTCCACTTT. Protein sequence: CASSQDLAGRYNSPLHF.